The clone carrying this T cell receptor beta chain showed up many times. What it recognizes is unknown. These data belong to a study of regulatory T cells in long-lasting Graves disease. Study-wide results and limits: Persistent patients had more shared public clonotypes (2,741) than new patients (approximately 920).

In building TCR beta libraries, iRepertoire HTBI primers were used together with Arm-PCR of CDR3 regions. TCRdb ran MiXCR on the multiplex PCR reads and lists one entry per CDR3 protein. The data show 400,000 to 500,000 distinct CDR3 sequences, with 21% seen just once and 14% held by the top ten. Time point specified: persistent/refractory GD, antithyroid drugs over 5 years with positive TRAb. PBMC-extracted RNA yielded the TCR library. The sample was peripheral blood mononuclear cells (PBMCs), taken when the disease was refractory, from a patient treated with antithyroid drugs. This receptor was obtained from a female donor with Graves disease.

The CDR3 nucleotides are TGTGCCAGCAGCTTAAACCGGGACCTACGACTGGGCGAGCAGTACTTC. Its translation: CASSLNRDLRLGEQYF. The chain has TRBV11-2 and TRBJ2-7; D may be TRBD1 or TRBD2 (5 bases each). Trimming shortened V by 2 bases and J by 6 bases, and 20 bases separated the two germline ends. Per germline, CDR1 SGHAT and CDR2 FQNNGV. CDR3 length: 16 amino acids.